This T cell receptor (beta chain) was sequenced in a study of technical replicates of blood from several donors. The germline CDR1 and CDR2 sequences are SGHRS and YFSETQ. CDR3 length: 14 residues. The V and J ends lost 0 bases and 2 bases respectively, with 8 bases between them. Profiled with immunoSEQ multiplex PCR; TCRdb holds only in-frame clones, not every one. The data show 79,000 or so clones, around 90% seen once. The TCR sequence derives from a human donor in good health. The chain has TRBV5-1 and TRBJ2-5; D gene uncertain. The sample consisted of T cells isolated from PBMCs. Here the CDR3 reads CASSLDGFQETQYF. CDR3 DNA: TGCGCCAGCAGCTTGGATGGCTTTCAAGAGACCCAGTACTTC.